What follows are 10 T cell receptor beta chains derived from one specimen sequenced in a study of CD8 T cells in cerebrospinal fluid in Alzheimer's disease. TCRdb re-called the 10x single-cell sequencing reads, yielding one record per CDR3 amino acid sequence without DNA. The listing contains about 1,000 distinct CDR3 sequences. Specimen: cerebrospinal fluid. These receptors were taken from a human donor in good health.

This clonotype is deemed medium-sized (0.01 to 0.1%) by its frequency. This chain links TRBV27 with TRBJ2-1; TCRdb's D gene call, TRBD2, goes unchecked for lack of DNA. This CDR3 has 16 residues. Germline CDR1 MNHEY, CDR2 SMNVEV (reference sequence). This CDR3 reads CASSSAQTTSYNEQFF.

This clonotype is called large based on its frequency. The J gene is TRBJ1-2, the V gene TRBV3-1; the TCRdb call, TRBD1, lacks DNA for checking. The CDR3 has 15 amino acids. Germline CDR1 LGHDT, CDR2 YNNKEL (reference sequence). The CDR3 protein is CASSQDPHGGDGYTF.

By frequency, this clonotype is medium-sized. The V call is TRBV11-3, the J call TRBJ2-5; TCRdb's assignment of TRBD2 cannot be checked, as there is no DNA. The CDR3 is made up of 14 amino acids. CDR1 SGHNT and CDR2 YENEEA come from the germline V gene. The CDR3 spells CASSAGGAQETQYF.

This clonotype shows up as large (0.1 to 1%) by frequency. The CDR3 sequence is CASSRDSYSPQYF. This chain uses TRBV6-6 with TRBJ2-3; absent DNA, TCRdb's TRBD2 call cannot be checked. From germline, CDR1 is MNHNY and CDR2 SVGAGI (reference sequence). CDR3 length equals 13 residues.

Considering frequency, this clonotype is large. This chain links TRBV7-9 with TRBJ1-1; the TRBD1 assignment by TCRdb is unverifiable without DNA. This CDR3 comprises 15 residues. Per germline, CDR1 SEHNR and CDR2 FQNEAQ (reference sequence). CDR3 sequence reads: CASSPLGQMNTEAFF. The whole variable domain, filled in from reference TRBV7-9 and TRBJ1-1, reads DTGVSQNPRHKITKRGQNVTFRCDPISEHNRLYWYRQTLGQGPEFLTYFQNEAQLEKSRLLSDRFSAERPKGSFSTLEIQRTEQGDSAMYLCASSPLGQMNTEAFFGQGTRLTVV.

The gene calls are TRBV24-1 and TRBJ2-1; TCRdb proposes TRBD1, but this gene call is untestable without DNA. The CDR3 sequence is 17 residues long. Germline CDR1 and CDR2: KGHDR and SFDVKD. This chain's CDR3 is CATSDQGRTSSYNEQFF.

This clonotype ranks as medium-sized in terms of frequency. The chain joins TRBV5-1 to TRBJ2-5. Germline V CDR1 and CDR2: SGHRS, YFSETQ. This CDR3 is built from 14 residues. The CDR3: CASSQQGNQETQYF.

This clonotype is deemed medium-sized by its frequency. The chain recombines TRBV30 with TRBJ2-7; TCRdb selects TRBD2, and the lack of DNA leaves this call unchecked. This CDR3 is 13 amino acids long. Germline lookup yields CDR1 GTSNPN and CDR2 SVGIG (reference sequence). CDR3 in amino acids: CACKSGPGDEQYF.

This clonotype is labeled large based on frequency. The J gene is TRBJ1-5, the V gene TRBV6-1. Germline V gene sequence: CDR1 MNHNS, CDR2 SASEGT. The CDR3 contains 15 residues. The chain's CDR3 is CASSQGPPANQPQHF.

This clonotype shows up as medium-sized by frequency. The CDR3 sequence: CSALSISNQPQHF. The chain joins TRBV20-1 to TRBJ1-5. The CDR3 consists of 13 residues. Germline values: CDR1 DFQATT, CDR2 SNEGSKA (reference sequence).